A single sample is the source of the 27 T cell receptor beta chains below, sequenced in a study of neurological immune-mediated disorders. As to time point: longitudinal time-point 2. TCRdb reanalysed the 5' RACE reads using MiXCR and keeps one entry per CDR3 protein. The table has about 60,000 distinct CDR3 sequences, less than 10% seen once. The sequencing sample was made of PBMCs. The receptors derive from a man aged 25 to 45 in good health.

This clonotype has ten or more counts. The chain is built from TRBV20-1 and TRBJ1-3; D may be TRBD1 (5 bases). The length of the CDR3 is 14 residues. V was clipped by 5 bases and J by 0 bases, with 11 bases between them. Per the germline V gene, CDR1 is DFQATT and CDR2 is SNEGSKA (reference sequence). CDR3 in amino acids: CSAPVGTSGNTIYF. Here the CDR3 DNA reads TGCAGTGCTCCCGTCGGGACCTCTGGAAACACCATATATTTT.

This clonotype was recorded many times. This chain joins TRBV10-3 and TRBJ2-1; D unclear. This CDR3 comprises 14 residues. Germline-derived CDR1 and CDR2 are ENHRY and SYGVKD. V was clipped by 7 bases and J by 8 bases, with 18 bases between them. The CDR3 DNA reads as TGTGCCATCAAAAATGATCTAGGTCTTGATGAGCAGTTCTTC. Translation gives CAIKNDLGLDEQFF.

The sample holds many counts of this clonotype. The CDR3 is CATKGGWADTQYF. As DNA, the CDR3 is TGTGCCACCAAGGGGGGATGGGCAGATACGCAGTATTTT. V gene TRBV24-1 combines with J gene TRBJ2-3; D possibly matches TRBD1 or TRBD2 (6 bases each). V lost 8 bases, J lost 4 bases, and 12 bases lay in between. The length of the CDR3 is 13 residues. Germline lookup yields CDR1 KGHDR and CDR2 SFDVKD.

This clonotype was detected ten times or more. The CDR3 reads CASRGPGQGDTGELFF. The CDR3, as DNA: TGTGCCAGCAGAGGACCGGGACAGGGAGACACCGGGGAGCTGTTTTTT. The chain links TRBV12-3 or TRBV12-4 to TRBJ2-2, with 9 nucleotides matching TRBD1. V lost 6 bases and J lost 3; bases outside the gene matches: 8. CDR3 length equals 16 residues.

This clonotype has at least ten counts. This sequence joins TRBV5-1 and TRBJ2-1; 8 positions match TRBD2. The germline V gene encodes CDR1 SGHRS and CDR2 YFSETQ. J lost 1 base, V lost 8 bases, and 11 bases had no gene match. The CDR3 length is 16 residues. The DNA for the CDR3 is TGCGCCAGTCAACGGGTAGCGGGAATGTCCTACAATGAGCAGTTCTTC. This translates into CASQRVAGMSYNEQFF.

This clonotype appeared a few times. The chain links TRBV10-3 to TRBJ2-7, with TRBD2 matching 7 bases. The CDR3 is 15 residues long. J lost 1 base, V lost 0 bases, and 3 bases had no gene match. CDR1 is ENHRY, CDR2 SYGVKD, per germline. The DNA for the CDR3 is TGTGCCATCAGTGAGTCGCCTAGCGGTTCCTACGAGCAGTACTTC. This codes for CAISESPSGSYEQYF.

This clonotype occurred many times. V and J are TRBV14 and TRBJ2-1; 8 nucleotides match TRBD2. The CDR3 covers 17 residues. The V gene's germline CDR1 is SGHDN and CDR2 FVKESK. The V and J ends lost 2 bases and 0 bases, in that order; junction bases with no gene match: 6. The CDR3 DNA reads as TGTGCCAGCAGCCAACCCTCACTAGCGGACTCCTACAATGAGCAGTTCTTC. Translation gives CASSQPSLADSYNEQFF.

This clonotype has a count of ten or more. The genes are TRBV5-1 and TRBJ2-1, with 8 bases lining up with TRBD1. Per the germline V gene, CDR1 is SGHRS and CDR2 is YFSETQ. The CDR3 is made up of 14 amino acids. V dropped 4 bases and J dropped 2; count of bases not matched to a gene: 2. CDR3 protein: CASSMGQAYNEQFF. The DNA of the CDR3 is TGCGCCAGCAGCATGGGACAGGCCTACAATGAGCAGTTCTTC.

This clonotype was recorded at least ten times. V gene TRBV7-9 combines with J gene TRBJ2-5; the D call may be TRBD1 or TRBD2 (5 bases each). CDR3 length: 16 residues. With 2 bases removed from V and 3 bases from J, the gap between germline ends came to 16 bases. Germline CDR1 and CDR2: SEHNR and FQNEAQ (reference sequence). CDR3 residues: CASSLSGTGAEETQYF. The CDR3 DNA reads as TGTGCCAGCAGCTTATCGGGAACCGGGGCAGAAGAGACCCAGTACTTC.

The chain has TRBV5-5 and TRBJ2-7, with 14 nucleotides matching TRBD2. The CDR3 extends over 17 amino acids. Trimming at V came to 3 bases and at J to 0 bases, leaving 5 bases not matched to a gene. Germline V CDR1 and CDR2: SGHKS, YYEKEE (reference sequence). Written as DNA, the CDR3 is TGTGCCAGCAGCTCAGGACTAGCGGGAGGCCGCTCCTACGAGCAGTACTTC. Translation: CASSSGLAGGRSYEQYF.

The CDR3 DNA is TGTGCCACCGGAGCAGGGGGCCTCACAGTTGAGCAGTTCTTC. Translated, it gives CATGAGGLTVEQFF. The rearrangement uses TRBV24-1 and TRBJ2-1; 8 positions agree with TRBD1. This CDR3 spans 14 amino acids. The germline gives CDR1 KGHDR, CDR2 SFDVKD. The junction had 12 bases not matched to a gene; V was cut back by 9 bases and J by 9 bases.

Many counts were recorded for this clonotype. The CDR3 sequence is CASSLALDRAYEQYF. In DNA, the CDR3 is TGCGCCAGCAGCTTGGCACTTGACAGGGCCTACGAGCAGTACTTC. The rearrangement uses TRBV5-1 and TRBJ2-7; 7 bases match TRBD1. The J segment lost 2 bases and the V segment lost 0 bases, leaving 5 bases of the junction unmatched. Germline V gene lookup returns CDR1 SGHRS and CDR2 YFSETQ. The CDR3 is made up of 15 amino acids. Full variable domain (remainder filled in from reference TRBV5-1 and TRBJ2-7): KAGVTQTPRYLIKTRGQQVTLSCSPISGHRSVSWYQQTPGQGLQFLFEYFSETQRNKGNFPGRFSGRQFSNSRSEMNVSTLELGDSALYLCASSLALDRAYEQYFGPGTRLTVT.

The chain has TRBV27 and TRBJ2-7; tentatively, D is TRBD2 (6 bases). V lost 5 bases and J lost 11, with 25 bases in between. Germline V gene sequence: CDR1 MNHEY, CDR2 SMNVEV (reference sequence). CDR3 size: 15 residues. Written as DNA, the CDR3 is TGTGCCAGCAGTAATATGGCGGGACCCTCCTACGAAAAGTACTTC. Protein: CASSNMAGPSYEKYF.

In regard to this clonotype: This sequence may be a read error, since a much larger clone differs from it by one base. The J gene is TRBJ2-3, the V gene TRBV7-2; D remains unclear. CDR3 length equals 13 residues. CDR1 is SGHTA and CDR2 is FQGNSA in the germline V gene. Trimming shortened V by 10 bases and J by 3 bases, and 14 bases separated the two germline ends. The CDR3 loop is CAITLPATDTQYF. As DNA, the CDR3 is TGTGCCATCACCCTTCCCGCTACAGATACGCAGTATTTT.

The gene calls are TRBV20-1 and TRBJ2-7, with 8 bases matching TRBD2. V lost 3 bases to trimming and J lost 5 bases; unmatched junction nucleotides: 15. Germline assignment: CDR1 DFQATT and CDR2 SNEGSKA (reference sequence). The CDR3 has 16 residues. CDR3 protein: CSARTTNGRGGNEQYF. For the CDR3, the DNA is TGCAGTGCTAGGACCACTAACGGGAGGGGGGGGAACGAGCAGTACTTC.

This clonotype was observed many times. The J gene is TRBJ2-1, the V gene TRBV20-1; D is possibly TRBD2 (6 bases). V lost 3 bases and J lost 9, with 6 bases in between. The CDR3 totals 10 residues. CDR1 is DFQATT, CDR2 SNEGSKA, per germline (reference sequence). The CDR3 loop is CSARGGEQFF. In DNA, the CDR3 is TGCAGTGCTAGGGGGGGTGAGCAGTTCTTC.

Ten or more counts support this clonotype. This chain connects TRBV28 to TRBJ2-3, with a possible D match to TRBD2 (6 bases). This CDR3 spans 15 amino acids. The germline V gene has CDR1 MDHEN and CDR2 SYDVKM. V was shortened by 5 bases and J by 2 bases, with 14 bases between the two germline ends. The CDR3 region has the DNA TGTGCCAGCAGTCTTAGCGGAGGCGCCACAGATACGCAGTATTTT. This translates into CASSLSGGATDTQYF.

The table lists this clonotype with many counts. This chain connects TRBV20-1 to TRBJ1-5; a weak D match, TRBD1 (5 bases). Germline V CDR1 and CDR2: DFQATT, SNEGSKA (reference sequence). The CDR3 sequence is 18 residues long. V shed 0 bases and J shed 9 bases, with 27 bases lying between them. The CDR3 sequence: CSARDGGVGRVNTGPQHF. In nucleotides, the CDR3 is TGCAGTGCTAGAGATGGCGGGGTTGGCAGGGTCAATACGGGGCCCCAGCATTTT.

This clonotype has ten or more counts. The V call is TRBV12-3 or TRBV12-4, the J call TRBJ1-2; D not certain. V was trimmed by 2 bases and J by 3 bases, leaving 13 bases between them. This CDR3 spans 15 amino acids. The CDR3 coding sequence is TGTGCCAGCAGTTTATTAGGAAGGTTAGACTATGGCTACACCTTC. It encodes CASSLLGRLDYGYTF.

This clonotype was observed a handful of times. The chain recombines TRBV7-2 with TRBJ1-3; no definite D call. There are 15 residues in the CDR3. V was shortened by 2 bases and J by 4 bases, with 12 bases between the two germline ends. CDR1 SGHTA and CDR2 FQGNSA come from the germline V gene. This CDR3 is CASSLFPRSGNTIYF. The CDR3 DNA sequence: TGTGCCAGCAGCTTATTCCCCCGATCCGGAAACACCATATATTTT.

This clonotype came up many times. The chain has TRBV10-3 and TRBJ1-2; 10 positions match TRBD1. This CDR3 has 19 amino acids. V was clipped by 10 bases and J by 0 bases; unmatched bases: 20. The germline V gene encodes CDR1 ENHRY and CDR2 SYGVKD. CDR3 region: CATWDRGRPSSTTNYGYTF. In nucleotides, the CDR3 is TGTGCCACCTGGGACAGGGGCCGGCCCAGTTCAACTACTAACTATGGCTACACCTTC.

This clonotype was seen more than once but under ten times. This chain joins TRBV18 and TRBJ2-1; D may match TRBD1 or TRBD2 (7 bases each). CDR3 size: 16 residues. V was cut by 0 bases and J by 6 bases, with 15 bases left in between. Germline CDR1 and CDR2: KGHSH and LQKENI. CDR3 bases: TGTGCCAGCTCACCACCGACAGGGCGGGGGAGCAATGAGCAGTTCTTC. Translating gives CASSPPTGRGSNEQFF.

This clonotype occurred many times. The gene calls are TRBV28 and TRBJ1-2, with 7 bases lining up with TRBD1. J was trimmed by 2 bases and V by 7 bases; bases with no gene match: 4. CDR3 size: 13 residues. Germline CDR1 and CDR2: MDHEN and SYDVKM. CDR3 sequence reads: CASTEQGNYGYTF. The CDR3 nucleotides read TGTGCCAGCACCGAACAGGGGAACTATGGCTACACCTTC.

This clonotype was found many times. The rearrangement links TRBV20-1 to TRBJ1-2; a weak D match, TRBD1 (5 bases). Trimming shortened V by 0 bases and J by 8 bases, and 16 bases separated the two germline ends. Per the germline V gene, CDR1 is DFQATT and CDR2 is SNEGSKA (reference sequence). The CDR3 contains 14 residues. The CDR3 protein is CSAREGSGGRGYTF. Written as DNA, the CDR3 is TGCAGTGCTAGAGAGGGGTCCGGGGGTCGGGGCTACACCTTC.

This clonotype was counted many times. V usage is TRBV6-1 and J usage is TRBJ1-2, with D uncertain. The germline CDR1 and CDR2 sequences are MNHNS and SASEGT. The germline V and J ends were trimmed by 3 bases and 1 base, with 15 bases remaining between them. This CDR3 is built from 16 residues. CDR3 sequence: CASSDSIWSLNYGYTF. CDR3 in DNA: TGTGCCAGCAGTGATTCGATCTGGTCCCTTAACTATGGCTACACCTTC.

This clonotype was picked up many times. The V and J genes are TRBV5-6 and TRBJ2-3; no clear D gene. V was clipped by 7 bases and J by 4 bases, with 13 bases between them. This CDR3 spans 13 amino acids. Germline CDR1 and CDR2: SGHDT and YYEEEE. CDR3 loop: CASALTGSDTQYF. The CDR3 DNA is TGTGCCAGCGCCCTGACTGGATCAGATACGCAGTATTTT. The complete variable domain, with remaining parts taken from reference TRBV5-6 and TRBJ2-3, reads DAGVTQSPTHLIKTRGQQVTLRCSPKSGHDTVSWYQQALGQGPQFIFQYYEEEERQRGNFPDRFSGHQFPNYSSELNVNALLLGDSALYLCASALTGSDTQYFGPGTRLTVL.

This clonotype was observed many times. The chain links TRBV7-8 to TRBJ2-7; no definite D call. The CDR3 is made up of 14 amino acids. The V and J ends lost 5 bases and 3 bases respectively, with 14 bases between them. Germline loops: CDR1 SGHVS, CDR2 FQNEAQ. CDR3 in DNA: TGTGCCAGCAGCCCAGTGTATGGGGACTACGAGCAGTACTTC. This gives the protein CASSPVYGDYEQYF. The variable domain in full, completed from reference TRBV7-8 and TRBJ2-7, reads GAGVSQSPRYKVAKRGQDVALRCDPISGHVSLFWYQQALGQGPEFLTYFQNEAQLDKSGLPSDRFFAERPEGSVSTLKIQRTQQEDSAVYLCASSPVYGDYEQYFGPGTRLTVT.